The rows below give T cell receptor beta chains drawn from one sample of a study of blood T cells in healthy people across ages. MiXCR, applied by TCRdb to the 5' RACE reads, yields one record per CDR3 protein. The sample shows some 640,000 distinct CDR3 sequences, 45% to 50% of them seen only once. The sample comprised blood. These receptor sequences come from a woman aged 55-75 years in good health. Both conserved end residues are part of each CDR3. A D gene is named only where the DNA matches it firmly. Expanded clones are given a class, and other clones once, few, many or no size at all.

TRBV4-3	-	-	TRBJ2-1	TGCGCCAGCAGCCGGGAATGGGGGGACCGATTCAATGAGCAGTTCTTC	CASSREWGDRFNEQFF
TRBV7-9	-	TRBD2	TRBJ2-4	TGTGCCAGCAGTCGACCACCAGCGCTAGCGGGAGGAGAGCAGTACTTC	CASSRPPALAGGEQYF
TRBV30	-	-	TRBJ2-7	TGTGCCTGGTCCGGGCAATTCCCCTACGAGCAGTACTTC	CAWSGQFPYEQYF
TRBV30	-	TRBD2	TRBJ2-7	TGTGCCTGGAGTGTAAATAGCGGGAGTTACAATGAGCAGTACTTC	CAWSVNSGSYNEQYF
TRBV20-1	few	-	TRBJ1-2	TGCAGTGCTAGAGATCCAACAGGGACTGGCTATGGCTACACCTTC	CSARDPTGTGYGYTF
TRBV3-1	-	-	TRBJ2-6	TGTGCCAGCAGCGGGGCACCAACCGGCTCTGGGGCCAACGTCCTGACTTTC	CASSGAPTGSGANVLTF
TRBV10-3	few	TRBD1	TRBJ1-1	TGTGCCATCAGTGAGTACAGGGGCTCGAACACTGAAGCTTTCTTT	CAISEYRGSNTEAFF
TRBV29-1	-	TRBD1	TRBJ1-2	TGCAGCGTTGACTGGACAGGGGGTATAGGCTACACCTTC	CSVDWTGGIGYTF
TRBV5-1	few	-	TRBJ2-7	TGCGCCAGTATCCGGACAGAAAGCTCCTACGAGCAGTACTTC	CASIRTESSYEQYF
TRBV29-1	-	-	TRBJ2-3	TGCAGCGTTGAAGTTCCACTAGCAGCTAGCACAGATACGCAGTATTTT	CSVEVPLAASTDTQYF
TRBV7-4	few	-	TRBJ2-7	TGTGCCAGCAGCTTATGGGACTCAGTCCACGAGCAGTACTTC	CASSLWDSVHEQYF
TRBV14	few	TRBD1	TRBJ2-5	TGTGCCAGCAGCCCCCCTAATTCTGGACAGGGCCAGTACTTC	CASSPPNSGQGQYF
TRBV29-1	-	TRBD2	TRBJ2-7	TGCAGCGTCCAACTAGCGGGAGAAGCCTACGAGCAGTACTTC	CSVQLAGEAYEQYF
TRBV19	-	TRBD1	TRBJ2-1	TGTGCCAGTAGTATCCACAGGGGGCAGACCTACAATGAGCAGTTCTTC	CASSIHRGQTYNEQFF
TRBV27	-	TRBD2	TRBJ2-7	TGTGCCAGCAGGCGGGCTAGCGGGGTCGAGCAGTACTTC	CASRRASGVEQYF
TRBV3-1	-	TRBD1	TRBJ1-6	TGTGCCAGCAGCTTCGGAGGGACAGTAGGGTCACCCCTCCACTTT	CASSFGGTVGSPLHF
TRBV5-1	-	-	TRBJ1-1	TGCGCCAGCCCCGAGAGCACCATGGGGAGCACTGAAGCTTTCTTT	CASPESTMGSTEAFF
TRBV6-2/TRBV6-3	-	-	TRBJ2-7	TGTGCCAGCAGTACCCCGGGAGCGCCTGATAGGAAGCAGTACTTC	CASSTPGAPDRKQYF
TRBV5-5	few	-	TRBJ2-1	TGTGCCAGCAGCTTGGGCTGGGGGGGCTCACCTAGAGAGCAGTTCTTC	CASSLGWGGSPREQFF
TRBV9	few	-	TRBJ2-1	TGTGCCAGCAGCCCCCGGAGGGAGCTTGGGTACAATGAGCAGTTCTTC	CASSPRRELGYNEQFF
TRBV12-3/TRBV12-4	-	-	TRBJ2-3	TGTGCCAGCAGTTTAGGGCAAGGGGGAGTCACGTCAGATACGCGGTATTTT	CASSLGQGGVTSDTRYF
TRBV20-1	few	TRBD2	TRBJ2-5	TGCAGTGCTGGAGCTAGCGGGAGTGTACAAGAGACCCAGTACTTC	CSAGASGSVQETQYF
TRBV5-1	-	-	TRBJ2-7	TGCGCCAGCAGCTTGGTCGCAGGGGCCTACGAGCAGTACTTC	CASSLVAGAYEQYF
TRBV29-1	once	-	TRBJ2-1	TGCAGCGTTGAAGGGGGCCCCTACAATGAGCAGTTCTTC	CSVEGGPYNEQFF
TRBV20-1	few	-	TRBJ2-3	TGCAGTGCTAGACCCCCCGGGACGGGATACGGTACGCAGTATTTT	CSARPPGTGYGTQYF
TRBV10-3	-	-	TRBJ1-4	TGTGCCATCAGTGGAGGAGCGGGCGCAACTAATGAAAAACTGTTTTTT	CAISGGAGATNEKLFF
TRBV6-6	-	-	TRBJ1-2	TGTGCCAGCAGTTACATGGCAGGGGAGGGCTACACCTTC	CASSYMAGEGYTF
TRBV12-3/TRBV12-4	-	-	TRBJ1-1	TGTGCCAGCAGGCGCGGACACAAGAACACTGAAGCTTTCTTT	CASRRGHKNTEAFF
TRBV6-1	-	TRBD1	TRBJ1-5	TGTGCCAGCAGAACCTCGAAGGGACAGAATCAGCCCCAGCATTTT	CASRTSKGQNQPQHF
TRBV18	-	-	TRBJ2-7	TGTGCCAGCCCCCCCAGTGGAGACCCCTACGAGCAGTACTTC	CASPPSGDPYEQYF
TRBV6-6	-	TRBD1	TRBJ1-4	TGTGCCAGCAGGACCGGGACAGGGGAGGAAAAACTGTTTTTT	CASRTGTGEEKLFF
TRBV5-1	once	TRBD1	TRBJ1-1	TGCGCCAGCAGCTGCATTGAGGGGGCGGGCACTGAAGCTTTCTTT	CASSCIEGAGTEAFF
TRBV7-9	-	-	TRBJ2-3	TGTTCCAGCAGCTTACGGACGGCAGATACGCAGTATTTT	CSSSLRTADTQYF
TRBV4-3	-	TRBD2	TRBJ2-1	TGCGCCAGCAGCCAGCTAGCGGGAGCAGGCAATGAGCAGTTCTTC	CASSQLAGAGNEQFF
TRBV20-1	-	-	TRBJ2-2	TGCAGTGCTAGAGGGAGCGGGCACGGGGAGCTGTTTTTT	CSARGSGHGELFF
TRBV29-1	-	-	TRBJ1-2	TGCAGCGTAGTGACAGGCCTCGATGGCTACACCTTC	CSVVTGLDGYTF
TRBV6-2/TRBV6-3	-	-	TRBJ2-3	TGTGCCAGCAGTTGGCAGGTGGGCTACCCAGATACGCAGTATTTT	CASSWQVGYPDTQYF
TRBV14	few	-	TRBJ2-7	TGTGCCAGCAGCCAAGACAGGGTGAAGTACGAGCAGTACTTC	CASSQDRVKYEQYF
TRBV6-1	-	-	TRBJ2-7	TGTGCCAGCAGTGAATTATGGTCGGGCTCCTACGAGCAGTACTTC	CASSELWSGSYEQYF
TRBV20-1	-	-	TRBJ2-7	TGCAGTGCTAGGCCCTACGGCAACGAGCAGTACTTC	CSARPYGNEQYF
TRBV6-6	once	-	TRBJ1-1	TGTGCCAGCATCGGGAACACTGAAGCTTTCTTT	CASIGNTEAFF
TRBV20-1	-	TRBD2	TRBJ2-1	TGCAGTGCTAGACCTATAGCGGGAGTCCCCGAGCAGTTCTTC	CSARPIAGVPEQFF
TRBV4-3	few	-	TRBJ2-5	TGCGCCAGCAGCAGTCACAGGGTGGGAGAGACCCAGTACTTC	CASSSHRVGETQYF
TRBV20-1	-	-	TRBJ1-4	TGCAGTACTAGACGGGGGGGAAATGAAAAACTGTTTTTT	CSTRRGGNEKLFF
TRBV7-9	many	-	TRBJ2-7	TGTGCCAGCAGCTTAAGGGGGGTCTACGAGCAGTACTTC	CASSLRGVYEQYF
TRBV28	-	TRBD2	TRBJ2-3	TGTGCCAGCGGGACTAGCGGGAATAGCGGCACAGATACGCAGTATTTT	CASGTSGNSGTDTQYF
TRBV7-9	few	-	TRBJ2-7	TGTGCCAGCAGACCCCAGGGAAGCGGGCAGTACTTC	CASRPQGSGQYF
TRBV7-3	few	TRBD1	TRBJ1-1	TGTGCCAGCAGCTACAGGGGTGAAGCTTTCTTT	CASSYRGEAFF
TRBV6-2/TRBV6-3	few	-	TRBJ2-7	TGTGCCAGCAGTTACCCCCCACGGGGGAGCTACGAGCAGTACTTC	CASSYPPRGSYEQYF
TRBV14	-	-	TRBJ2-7	TGTGCCAGCAGCCCCATTCGGGACTCCAGAAGGGGCGAGCAGTACTTC	CASSPIRDSRRGEQYF
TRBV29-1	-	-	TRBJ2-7	TGCAGCGTTGCGGGCATTACCTACGAGCAGTACTTC	CSVAGITYEQYF
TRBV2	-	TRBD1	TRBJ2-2	TGTGCCAGCAGTTCCGGGACAGATAGCACCGGGGAGCTGTTTTTT	CASSSGTDSTGELFF
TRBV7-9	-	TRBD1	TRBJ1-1	TGTGCCAGCAGCCAGGGACAGGGCGAGACTGAAGCTTTCTTT	CASSQGQGETEAFF